A single sample gave rise to the 24 T cell receptor beta chains below, sequenced in a study of blood T cell repertoires in COVID-19. Only in-frame clones appear in the TCRdb table, and some are missing; sequencing was by immunoSEQ multiplex PCR. The table lists 100,000 or so clones, about 83% of them singletons. The sample was peripheral blood. The receptors stem from a human donor in a cohort sampled during active COVID-19.

This clone came up a few times. The CDR3 bases are TGCGCCAGCAGCTTGGAGGGCAGCAGGGGTTCACCCCTCCACTTT. Its translation: CASSLEGSRGSPLHF. The rearrangement joins TRBV5-1 to TRBJ1-6; tentatively, D is TRBD1 (6 bases). Germline V lookup: CDR1 SGHRS, CDR2 YFSETQ. V shed 0 bases and J shed 9 bases, with 13 bases lying between them. The CDR3 is 15 residues long.

The chain carries TRBV19 and TRBJ1-4; D gene ambiguous. The CDR3 is made up of 13 amino acids. Trimming left V 1 base short and J 5 bases short, with 5 bases between. Germline V lookup: CDR1 LNHDA, CDR2 SQIVND (reference sequence). The CDR3 protein is CASSIGGNEKLFF. The CDR3 coding sequence is TGTGCCAGTAGTATAGGAGGGAATGAAAAACTGTTTTTT.

The chain is built from TRBV6-6 and TRBJ1-1, with D possibly being TRBD1 (5 bases). The V end lost 2 bases, the J end lost 1 base, and 14 bases lay between the germline ends. The length of the CDR3 is 16 residues. Per germline, CDR1 MNHNY and CDR2 SVGAGI (reference sequence). CDR3 sequence reads: CASSYGGGASNTEAFF. Written as DNA, the CDR3 is TGTGCCAGCAGTTACGGAGGAGGGGCGTCGAACACTGAAGCTTTCTTT.

The rearrangement uses TRBV4-3 and TRBJ2-5; TRBD1 matches at 10 bases. The CDR3 sequence is 15 residues long. Trimming removed 2 bases from V and 4 bases from J; junction bases left unmatched: 4. Per the germline V gene, CDR1 is LGHNA and CDR2 is YSLEER. The CDR3 DNA is TGCGCCAGCAGCCAACGCGGACAGGGGGGAGAGACCCAGTACTTC. Protein sequence: CASSQRGQGGETQYF.

This chain connects TRBV6-5 to TRBJ1-5; D might be TRBD1 (5 bases). V was cut by 5 bases and J by 0 bases, with 11 bases left in between. In germline, CDR1 is MNHEY, CDR2 SVGAGI. CDR3 size: 15 residues. Here the CDR3 DNA reads TGTGCCAGCAGTCCACTGACAGATAGCAATCAGCCCCAGCATTTT. It encodes CASSPLTDSNQPQHF.

As DNA, the CDR3 is TGTGCCTGGAATCGGCAGGCCTACGAGCAGTACTTC. Protein sequence: CAWNRQAYEQYF. The rearrangement joins TRBV30 to TRBJ2-7; D call uncertain. The ends were cut back, 4 bases at V and 2 bases at J, with 9 bases in the middle. Germline V gives CDR1 GTSNPN, CDR2 SVGIG (reference sequence). The CDR3 sequence is 12 residues long.

The chain recombines TRBV5-1 with TRBJ2-2; D might be TRBD1 (5 bases). The CDR3 spans 16 residues. CDR1 SGHRS and CDR2 YFSETQ come from the germline V gene. V gave up 1 base and J gave up 1 base, with 11 bases separating them. This CDR3 is CASSLSARGNTGELFF. DNA for the CDR3: TGCGCCAGCAGCTTGAGCGCAAGGGGGAACACCGGGGAGCTGTTTTTT.

The chain recombines TRBV3-1 (or the pseudogene TRBV3-2) with TRBJ2-3; 7 nucleotides match TRBD2. Germline V gives CDR1 LGHDT, CDR2 YNNKEL (reference sequence). The V and J ends lost 0 bases and 1 base, in that order; junction bases with no gene match: 10. CDR3 size: 18 residues. The CDR3 loop reads CASSQEFAGAKGTDTQYF. The CDR3 bases are TGTGCCAGCAGCCAAGAATTCGCGGGAGCGAAGGGCACAGATACGCAGTATTTT.

The V and J genes are TRBV5-1 and TRBJ2-2, with D possibly TRBD1 on 5 matching bases. Per germline, CDR1 SGHRS and CDR2 YFSETQ. V lost 7 bases and J lost 2, with 15 bases in between. This CDR3 has 15 residues. The CDR3 sequence is CASDWGGANTGELFF. CDR3 DNA sequence: TGCGCCAGCGACTGGGGCGGAGCTAACACCGGGGAGCTGTTTTTT.

The chain has TRBV7-2 and TRBJ1-5, with 8 bases identical to TRBD1. The CDR3 length is 14 residues. Trimming took 2 bases from V and 6 from J; bases not matched to a gene: 3. Germline values: CDR1 SGHTA, CDR2 FQGNSA. The CDR3 nucleotides read TGTGCCAGCAGCTTAAGGCAGGGGGCTCAGCCCCAGCATTTT. It specifies CASSLRQGAQPQHF.

The chain joins TRBV30 to TRBJ2-5, with D perhaps TRBD2 (6 bases). Germline lookup yields CDR1 GTSNPN and CDR2 SVGIG (reference sequence). The CDR3 consists of 11 residues. Trimming took 4 bases from V and 5 from J, leaving 8 bases between them. The CDR3 coding sequence is TGTGCCTGGACTGGGGGGGAGACCCAGTACTTC. It yields the protein CAWTGGETQYF.

This clone was seen ten or more times. The chain recombines TRBV7-2 with TRBJ1-5; 10 bases are a match to TRBD1. This CDR3 contains 15 residues. Germline CDR1 SGHTA, CDR2 FQGNSA. V lost 7 bases and J lost 2; bases outside the gene matches: 5. The DNA of the CDR3 is TGTGCCAGCACCCTCGGGACAGGGGGCAATCAGCCCCAGCATTTT. It specifies CASTLGTGGNQPQHF.

This clone was seen once. The chain is built from TRBV6-5 and TRBJ1-4; 10 bases align to TRBD1. This CDR3 is 16 amino acids long. CDR1 and CDR2 from the germline V gene are MNHEY and SVGAGI. With 2 bases clipped from V and 3 bases from J, the junction kept 3 bases outside the gene matches. The CDR3 DNA follows: TGTGCCAGCAGTTACGACAGGGGGCGACCTAATGAAAAACTGTTTTTT. Protein: CASSYDRGRPNEKLFF.

The chain is built from TRBV6-2 or TRBV6-3 and TRBJ1-5, with D possibly being TRBD1 (5 bases). The CDR3 consists of 15 residues. Germline values: CDR1 MNHEY, CDR2 SVGEGT. The V and J ends lost 5 bases and 5 bases respectively, with 16 bases between them. The CDR3 sequence is CASSPRTPKDQPQHF. CDR3 DNA sequence: TGTGCCAGCAGTCCCCGGACACCAAAAGATCAGCCCCAGCATTTT.

V and J are TRBV5-4 and TRBJ1-2, with a tentative D call TRBD1 (5 bases). Trimming took 2 bases from V and 8 from J, leaving 13 bases between them. The CDR3 totals 13 residues. The germline CDR1 and CDR2 sequences are SGHNT and YYREEE (reference sequence). The CDR3 nucleotides are TGTGCCAGCAGCTTCCGGCGGGACGACGGCTACACCTTC. Protein product: CASSFRRDDGYTF.

The chain links TRBV19 to TRBJ1-2, with unresolved D. The CDR3 spans 14 residues. Germline CDR1 reads LNHDA; CDR2 reads SQIVND (reference sequence). The V end lost 5 bases, the J end lost 1 base, and 11 bases lay between the germline ends. The DNA for the CDR3 is TGTGCCAGTAGTGAACAAGGAGTTAACTATGGCTACACCTTC. Its translation is CASSEQGVNYGYTF.

The rearrangement links TRBV30 to TRBJ2-2, with D hard to call. From germline, CDR1 is GTSNPN and CDR2 SVGIG (reference sequence). This CDR3 is built from 13 residues. The germline V and J ends were trimmed by 5 bases and 2 bases, with 9 bases remaining between them. CDR3 in DNA: TGTGCCTGGGGTACGCTAAACACCGGGGAGCTGTTTTTT. It encodes CAWGTLNTGELFF.

CDR3 in amino acids: CAISVRDESYGYTF. CDR3 bases: TGTGCCATCAGTGTGAGGGATGAAAGCTATGGCTACACCTTC. V and J are TRBV10-3 and TRBJ1-2, with unresolved D. Trimming left V 4 bases short and J 4 bases short, with 13 bases between. The CDR3 covers 14 residues. CDR1 ENHRY and CDR2 SYGVKD come from the germline V gene.

This clone was observed a single time. This chain connects TRBV27 to TRBJ2-7, with 9 bases identical to TRBD1. Trimming at V came to 3 bases and at J to 3 bases, leaving 9 bases not matched to a gene. In germline, CDR1 is MNHEY, CDR2 SMNVEV (reference sequence). The CDR3 has 16 residues. This chain's CDR3 is CASSLSSQGAYYEQYF. The CDR3 DNA follows: TGTGCCAGCAGTTTGTCCTCACAGGGGGCGTACTACGAGCAGTACTTC.

The chain links TRBV2 to TRBJ2-7, with 10 nucleotides matching TRBD2. Germline V gene data show CDR1 as SNHLY and CDR2 as FYNNEI. The CDR3 loop spans 17 amino acids. V was clipped by 6 bases and J by 3 bases; unmatched bases: 14. CDR3 region: CASRERTGTSDYYEQYF. The CDR3 DNA follows: TGTGCCAGCAGAGAGAGAACCGGGACTAGCGACTACTACGAGCAGTACTTC.

The table lists this clone with a few counts. The rearrangement links TRBV25-1 to TRBJ1-2; tentative D call: TRBD1 (5 bases). Germline values: CDR1 MGHDK, CDR2 SYGVNS. There are 15 residues in the CDR3. Trimming left V 1 base short and J 5 bases short, with 14 bases between. The CDR3 spells CASSESGSSIYGYTF. CDR3 sequence (DNA): TGTGCCAGCAGTGAATCAGGGTCATCCATATATGGCTACACCTTC.

This clone has a single count. The rearrangement uses TRBV4-3 and TRBJ1-4; 8 nucleotides agree with TRBD1. Germline V gene data show CDR1 as LGHNA and CDR2 as YSLEER. The CDR3 spans 16 residues. Trimming took 0 bases from V and 8 from J; bases not matched to a gene: 8. The CDR3 DNA follows: TGCGCCAGCAGCCAAGATGGCAGGGGGCTGTGGGAAAAACTGTTTTTT. Translating it yields CASSQDGRGLWEKLFF.

The chain couples TRBV5-6 to TRBJ1-6, with TRBD1 matching over 7 bases. CDR1 is SGHDT and CDR2 is YYEEEE in the germline V gene. The J segment lost 16 bases and the V segment lost 4 bases, leaving 14 bases of the junction unmatched. The CDR3 runs 14 residues. Here the CDR3 reads CASSRRMQGGALHF. Written as DNA, the CDR3 is TGTGCCAGCAGCCGTAGAATGCAGGGGGGTGCGCTCCACTTT.

The V and J genes are TRBV7-2 and TRBJ2-7; a weak D match, TRBD1 (5 bases). The V end was cut by 2 bases, the J end by 6 bases, with 11 bases between. The CDR3 extends over 13 amino acids. Looked up from germline, CDR1 is SGHTA and CDR2 is FQGNSA. CDR3 sequence (DNA): TGTGCCAGCAGCTTAAACTGGGGCATCGAGCAGTACTTC. Translation gives CASSLNWGIEQYF.